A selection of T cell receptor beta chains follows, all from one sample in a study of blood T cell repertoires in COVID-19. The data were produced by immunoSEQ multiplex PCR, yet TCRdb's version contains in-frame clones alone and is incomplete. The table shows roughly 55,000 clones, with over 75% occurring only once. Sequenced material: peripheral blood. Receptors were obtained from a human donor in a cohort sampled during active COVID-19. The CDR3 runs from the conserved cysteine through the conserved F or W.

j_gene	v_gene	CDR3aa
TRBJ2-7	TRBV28	CASSLLTWSGAPREQYF
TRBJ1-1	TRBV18	CASSPVSRNTEAFF
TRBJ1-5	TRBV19	CASSQTRDQPQHF
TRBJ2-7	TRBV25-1	CASSKSGGPYEQYF
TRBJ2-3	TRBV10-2	CATGAYEDTQYF
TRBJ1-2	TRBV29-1	CAFIGDRGPGGYTF
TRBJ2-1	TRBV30	CAWSSPGLAIYEQFF
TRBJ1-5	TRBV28	CASSFGQGFRQPQHF
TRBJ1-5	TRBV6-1	CASSEIDTAPLDNQPQHF
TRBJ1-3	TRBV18	CASSNRSGNTIYF
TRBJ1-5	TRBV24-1	CATSAQGDQPQHF
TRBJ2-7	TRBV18	CASSPGAGRDSLYF
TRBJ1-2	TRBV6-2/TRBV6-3	CASSYRGRGGDYGYTF
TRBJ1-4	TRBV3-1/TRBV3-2	CASSQVGEKLFF
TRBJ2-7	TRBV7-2	CASSDSSGSKYEQYF